This T cell receptor (beta chain) was sequenced during a study of shared clonotypes between healthy human individuals. Study-level findings and limits: Across a few donors, naive CD4 shared approximately 4.5%, naive CD8 under 4%, memory CD4 roughly 2.1%, memory CD8 0.35% to 0.5%. Non-shared clonotypes showed lower generation probabilities than clonotypes common to all four donors.

About this clone: As yet, its antigen is unknown.

CDR3 size: 17 residues. Trimming removed 5 bases at V and 0 bases at J, with 14 bases between. The germline V gene encodes CDR1 MGHRA and CDR2 YSYEKL. The method was immunoSEQ multiplex PCR; TCRdb's version includes in-frame clones alone and lacks a portion of them. The sample has 2,500,000 or so clones; under 95% are singletons. The rearrangement links TRBV4-1 to TRBJ2-6; D may be TRBD1 (5 bases). The sample was naive CD4+ T cells from PBMCs. Subset denoted: CD45RA+ positively selected. The TCR was taken from a man in his late teens or twenties in good health. Some clones in this sample may be carry-over from other donors' samples. The CDR3 sequence is CASSAIRQSSGANVLTF. The CDR3 nucleotides are TGCGCCAGCAGCGCAATTCGACAGTCCTCTGGGGCCAACGTCCTGACTTTC.